Sequencing of this TCR beta chain was carried out in a study of CD8 T cells in ankylosing spondylitis. Findings and caveats of the study: Reported data indicate significant enrichment of disease-linked clones within matched ankylosing spondylitis synovial fluid. One TCR beta motif, made up of fewer than 10 highly homologous variants, appeared characteristic of ankylosing spondylitis blood. Previous work reported some of these motif variants in the synovial fluid and blood of reactive arthritis.

The CDR3 spans 15 residues. Germline V CDR1 and CDR2: LGHDT, YNNKEL (reference sequence). V lost 4 bases, J lost 5 bases, and 15 bases lay in between. In regard to this clonotype: Antigen specificity is unknown.

TCRdb analysed the 5' RACE reads with MiXCR anew, one entry per CDR3 protein. The sample holds 350,000 to 450,000 distinct CDR3 sequences, more than 20% seen once. The receptor was isolated from a male donor with ankylosing spondylitis or in good health (not recorded which). Specimen: blood, either unsorted or a sorted T cell fraction (not recorded which). This chain links TRBV3-1 with TRBJ1-5; the D is unclear. The CDR3 nucleotides read TGTGCCAGCAGCCGCGCTCGGGGTTACGATCAGCCCCAGCATTTT. Translating gives CASSRARGYDQPQHF.